A single sample gave rise to the 4 T cell receptor beta chains below, sequenced in a study of blood T cell repertoires in COVID-19. Profiled with immunoSEQ multiplex PCR; TCRdb holds only in-frame clones, not every one. The sample has 90,000 to 130,000 clones, 70% to 90% seen once. Sequenced material: peripheral blood. These receptors were obtained from a man aged 35 to 55 with acute or convalescent COVID-19.

J is TRBJ2-5 and V is TRBV7-2; TRBD2 might be the D (5 bases). V lost 3 bases to trimming and J lost 10 bases, with 12 bases between them. CDR1 is SGHTA and CDR2 is FQGNSA in the germline V gene. CDR3 size: 12 residues. The CDR3 sequence is CASSLFLGDQYF. As DNA, the CDR3 is TGTGCCAGCAGCTTGTTTTTGGGAGACCAGTACTTC.

The rearrangement uses TRBV10-1 and TRBJ1-2, with 7 bases fitting TRBD1. Trimming at V came to 10 bases and at J to 6 bases, leaving 8 bases not matched to a gene. Germline CDR1 is WNHNN and CDR2 is SYGVQD (reference sequence). The CDR3 contains 12 residues. CDR3 region: CAIENRGDGYTF. CDR3 coding DNA: TGCGCCATTGAAAACAGGGGTGATGGCTACACCTTC.

The chain uses TRBV9 and TRBJ1-4; 7 bases agree with TRBD1. With V trimmed by 4 bases and J by 2 bases, 5 bases remained unmatched. Germline V CDR1 and CDR2: SGDLS, YYNGEE. The CDR3 is made up of 15 amino acids. CDR3 amino acids: CASSIGGATNEKLFF. Here the CDR3 DNA reads TGTGCCAGCAGCATAGGGGGCGCGACTAATGAAAAACTGTTTTTT.

The chain couples TRBV4-3 to TRBJ1-4; D remains ambiguous. The V gene lost 4 bases and the J gene lost 5 bases, with 11 bases spanning the gap. Germline values: CDR1 LGHNA, CDR2 YSLEER. The CDR3 is 14 amino acids. CDR3 in DNA: TGCGCCAGCAGCCCCCGCGGAAGGAATGAAAAACTGTTTTTT. Its protein is CASSPRGRNEKLFF.